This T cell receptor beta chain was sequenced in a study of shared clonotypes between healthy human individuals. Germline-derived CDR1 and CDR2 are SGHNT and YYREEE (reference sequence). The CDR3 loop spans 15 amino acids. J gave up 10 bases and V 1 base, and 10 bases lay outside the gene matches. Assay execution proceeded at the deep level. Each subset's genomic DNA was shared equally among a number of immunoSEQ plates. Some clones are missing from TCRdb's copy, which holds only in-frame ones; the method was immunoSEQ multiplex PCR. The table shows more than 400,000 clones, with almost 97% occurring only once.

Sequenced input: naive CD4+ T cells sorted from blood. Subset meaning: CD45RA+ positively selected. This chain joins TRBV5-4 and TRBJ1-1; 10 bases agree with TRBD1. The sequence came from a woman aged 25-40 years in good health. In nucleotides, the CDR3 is TGTGCCAGCAGCTTGAAGGGACAGGGGCGTCGCGTAGCTTTCTTT. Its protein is CASSLKGQGRRVAFF.